The next 26 T cell receptor beta chains were all read from a single sample in a study of identical twins. MiXCR, applied by TCRdb to the 5' RACE reads, yields one record per CDR3 protein. The data show 600,000 to 850,000 distinct CDR3 sequences, with about 20% seen just once and 10% to 15% held by the top ten. These data were also filed under a second study, of T cells expressing NK-cell markers.

The sequenced material came from PBMCs. These receptors were taken from a woman under 30 in good health.

The V call is TRBV29-1, the J call TRBJ1-1; D is uncertain. Trimming stripped 1 base from V and 7 bases from J, with 4 bases between. Per the germline V gene, CDR1 is SQVTM and CDR2 is ANQGSEA. The CDR3 runs 10 residues. The CDR3 here is CSVEVGEAFF. In DNA, the CDR3 is TGCAGCGTTGAAGTGGGTGAAGCTTTCTTT.

V gene TRBV20-1 combines with J gene TRBJ2-6; possible D gene TRBD2, 5 bases. Germline-derived CDR1 and CDR2 are DFQATT and SNEGSKA (reference sequence). The CDR3 contains 16 residues. With 0 bases removed from V and 0 bases from J, the gap between germline ends came to 9 bases. CDR3 DNA: TGCAGTGCTAGAGATCCCAGCGGCTCTGGGGCCAACGTCCTGACTTTC. It codes for CSARDPSGSGANVLTF.

This chain uses TRBV29-1 with TRBJ2-3, with D possibly TRBD2 on 6 matching bases. The V end was cut by 5 bases, the J end by 2 bases, with 17 bases between. The V gene's germline CDR1 is SQVTM and CDR2 ANQGSEA. The CDR3 spans 15 residues. The CDR3 spells CSVLPSERATDTQYF. The CDR3 coding sequence is TGCAGCGTTCTCCCGTCTGAGCGGGCCACAGATACGCAGTATTTT.

The chain carries TRBV12-3 or TRBV12-4 and TRBJ1-6; a possible D gene is TRBD1 (6 bases). CDR3 length equals 13 residues. The ends were cut back, 5 bases at V and 10 bases at J, with 12 bases in the middle. The CDR3 loop reads CASSPRQASPLHF. The CDR3 nucleotides are TGTGCCAGCAGTCCCCGACAGGCATCACCCCTCCACTTT.

The rearrangement joins TRBV6-5 to TRBJ2-7; D is ambiguous. The germline V gene encodes CDR1 MNHEY and CDR2 SVGAGI. The ends were cut back, 2 bases at V and 7 bases at J, with 15 bases in the middle. This CDR3 has 14 residues. The CDR3 sequence: CASSYADPRGEQYF. DNA for the CDR3: TGTGCCAGCAGTTACGCTGATCCTCGTGGGGAGCAGTACTTC.

This chain links TRBV6-6 with TRBJ2-3; D not resolved. Germline V gives CDR1 MNHNY, CDR2 SVGAGI (reference sequence). The length of the CDR3 is 13 residues. With 3 bases removed from V and 3 bases from J, the gap between germline ends came to 7 bases. The CDR3 DNA is TGTGCCAGCAGTTATTTGGAAACAGATACGCAGTATTTT. This translates into CASSYLETDTQYF.

This clonotype was found a few times. The chain has TRBV12-5 and TRBJ1-5; D is unresolved. The CDR3 covers 18 residues. Germline lookup yields CDR1 LGHNT and CDR2 FRNRAP. Between the trimmed V and J ends, which lost 0 bases and 0 bases, there was a span of 15 bases. CDR3 protein: CASGLVRQEEYSNQPQHF. The CDR3 DNA reads TGTGCTAGTGGTTTGGTAAGACAAGAAGAATATAGCAATCAGCCCCAGCATTTT.

This clonotype has more than one count but fewer than ten. CDR3 sequence: CAISGANGEETQYF. The CDR3 region has the DNA TGTGCCATCAGTGGGGCAAACGGGGAAGAGACCCAGTACTTC. The chain uses TRBV10-3 and TRBJ2-5; possibly TRBD2 for D (5 bases). Trimming left V 4 bases short and J 3 bases short, with 12 bases between. The length of the CDR3 is 14 residues. Germline values: CDR1 ENHRY, CDR2 SYGVKD.

This clonotype turned up a few times. At one of its ends the junction is not consistent with the germline gene, which may arise from a read error. The chain employs TRBV20-1 and TRBJ2-1; possible D gene TRBD2, 5 bases. Germline loops: CDR1 DFQATT, CDR2 SNEGSKA (reference sequence). This CDR3 has 12 amino acids. In nucleotides, the CDR3 is TGCAGTGCTCGAGAATACGGGGATGAGCAGTTCTTC. It specifies CSAREYGDEQFF.

Ten or more counts support this clonotype. This sequence joins TRBV20-1 and TRBJ2-7; the match to TRBD1 covers 7 bases. With 6 bases clipped from V and 3 bases from J, the junction kept 5 bases outside the gene matches. This CDR3 has 12 residues. Germline lookup yields CDR1 DFQATT and CDR2 SNEGSKA (reference sequence). The CDR3 DNA reads TGCAGTGCCATTCACAGGGGCTACGAGCAGTACTTC. Protein sequence: CSAIHRGYEQYF.

V and J are TRBV5-1 and TRBJ1-2; D might be TRBD1 (5 bases). The CDR3 is made up of 15 amino acids. The germline CDR1 and CDR2 sequences are SGHRS and YFSETQ. V dropped 7 bases and J dropped 0 bases, with 16 bases sitting between them. CDR3 DNA: TGCGCCAGCTCCCCCTCCGGGGCACCTAACTATGGCTACACCTTC. This encodes CASSPSGAPNYGYTF. The full variable domain, completed using reference TRBV5-1 and TRBJ1-2, is KAGVTQTPRYLIKTRGQQVTLSCSPISGHRSVSWYQQTPGQGLQFLFEYFSETQRNKGNFPGRFSGRQFSNSRSEMNVSTLELGDSALYLCASSPSGAPNYGYTFGSGTRLTVV.

This chain links TRBV10-3 with TRBJ2-1; 9 bases are a match to TRBD1. The V and J ends lost 6 bases and 5 bases, in that order; junction bases with no gene match: 20. CDR1 and CDR2 (germline): ENHRY, SYGVKD. There are 19 residues in the CDR3. DNA for the CDR3: TGTGCCATCAGGCTGGTGGGACAGGGAACATCCTCTATTCACAATGAGCAGTTCTTC. Translating gives CAIRLVGQGTSSIHNEQFF.

V and J are TRBV29-1 and TRBJ2-7; D gene unclear. This CDR3 region has 13 residues. Germline V gives CDR1 SQVTM, CDR2 ANQGSEA. The V and J ends lost 6 bases and 6 bases respectively, with 18 bases between them. The CDR3 coding sequence is TGCAGCGTCACCCTTCGGAGTAACGGCGAGCAGTACTTC. This codes for CSVTLRSNGEQYF.

V gene TRBV7-3 combines with J gene TRBJ1-1; D is perhaps TRBD1 (5 bases). The V gene lost 4 bases and the J gene lost 0 bases, with 9 bases spanning the gap. The CDR3 consists of 14 residues. Germline CDR1 SGHTA, CDR2 FQGTGA. The DNA for the CDR3 is TGTGCCAGCAGCTCAGGACACATGAACACTGAAGCTTTCTTT. Translating gives CASSSGHMNTEAFF.

V and J are TRBV29-1 and TRBJ2-7; 7 bases fit TRBD2. V dropped 7 bases and J dropped 7; count of bases not matched to a gene: 10. CDR1 SQVTM and CDR2 ANQGSEA come from the germline V gene. The CDR3 consists of 12 residues. The CDR3 nucleotides read TGCAGCGGGCGGGGGACCGAGTGGGAGCAGTACTTC. Amino acids: CSGRGTEWEQYF.

In this sample, this clonotype turned up a few times. The CDR3 coding sequence is TGCGCCAGCAGCCCCCGATCGGGCCTAGCGGGAGGTGGAAGTGAGCAGTTCTTC. It specifies CASSPRSGLAGGGSEQFF. V is TRBV4-3 and J is TRBJ2-1; 11 bases are a match to TRBD2. V trimming: 4 bases; J trimming: 9 bases; junction bases outside the gene matches: 17. CDR1 LGHNA and CDR2 YSLEER come from the germline V gene. CDR3 length: 18 amino acids.

The chain has TRBV20-1 and TRBJ2-1; tentative D call: TRBD2 (5 bases). Trimming shortened V by 1 base and J by 3 bases, and 13 bases separated the two germline ends. Germline V gives CDR1 DFQATT, CDR2 SNEGSKA (reference sequence). The CDR3 is made up of 15 amino acids. The CDR3 sequence is CSARVLVLDYNEQFF. DNA of the CDR3: TGCAGTGCTAGAGTACTAGTGCTAGACTACAATGAGCAGTTCTTC.

The V gene is TRBV30, the J gene TRBJ2-5; D perhaps matches TRBD1 (8 bases). Trimming stripped 5 bases from V and 4 bases from J, with 11 bases between. In germline, CDR1 is GTSNPN, CDR2 SVGIG (reference sequence). CDR3 length equals 12 residues. The CDR3 reads CAWYRGGETQYF. CDR3 nucleotide sequence: TGTGCCTGGTACAGGGGGGGAGAGACCCAGTACTTC.

The sample holds a few counts of this clonotype. The rearrangement uses TRBV12-3 or TRBV12-4 and TRBJ2-3, with 8 bases lining up with TRBD2. After removal of 3 bases from V and 4 bases from J, the junction contained 12 bases not matched to a gene. There are 17 residues in the CDR3. Written as DNA, the CDR3 is TGTGCCAGCAGTTTCGGGTTAGCGGGGTCCATCGCAGATACGCAGTATTTT. Its translation: CASSFGLAGSIADTQYF.

The chain employs TRBV14 and TRBJ2-1; 8 bases map to TRBD2. The V gene's germline CDR1 is SGHDN and CDR2 FVKESK. With 8 bases clipped from V and 2 bases from J, the junction kept 5 bases outside the gene matches. The CDR3 is 14 amino acids. Written as DNA, the CDR3 is TGTGCCAGCGGTCGGGAGGGCACCTACAATGAGCAGTTCTTC. Protein product: CASGREGTYNEQFF.

This clonotype was counted many times. The chain joins TRBV12-3 or TRBV12-4 to TRBJ2-1; TRBD1 agrees at 7 bases. The junction had 10 bases not matched to a gene; V was cut back by 4 bases and J by 7 bases. This CDR3 contains 15 residues. The chain's CDR3 is CASSSPRQGLNEQFF. The CDR3 nucleotides read TGTGCCAGCAGTTCCCCCAGACAGGGTTTGAATGAGCAGTTCTTC.

The CDR3 region has the DNA TGTGCCACCAGCCCTAACACGGACAGTGCTGAAGCTTTCTTT. Amino acid sequence: CATSPNTDSAEAFF. The chain recombines TRBV15 with TRBJ1-1; TRBD1 might be the D (6 bases). The CDR3 is 14 amino acids. V was shortened by 5 bases and J by 6 bases, with 16 bases between the two germline ends. Germline V CDR1 and CDR2: LNHNV, YYDKDF (reference sequence).

CDR3 DNA sequence: TGTGCCAGCAGCTTGAGGGACGGTAAAGACTACGAGCAGTACTTC. Translation: CASSLRDGKDYEQYF. The chain carries TRBV7-9 and TRBJ2-7; tentatively, D is TRBD1 or TRBD2 (5 bases each). Germline-derived CDR1 and CDR2 are SEHNR and FQNEAQ (reference sequence). The V gene lost 3 bases and the J gene lost 3 bases, with 15 bases spanning the gap. This CDR3 has 15 residues.

This clonotype was seen only once. Here the CDR3 DNA reads TGTGCCAGCAGTTACTCGAAAAGGGATGCTTATATAGCCAAAAACATTCAGTACTTC. It yields the protein CASSYSKRDAYIAKNIQYF. V and J are TRBV6-2 or TRBV6-3 and TRBJ2-4; D not resolved. Trimming pared 0 bases from V and 0 bases from J, leaving 18 bases between. In germline, CDR1 is MNHEY, CDR2 SVGEGT. The CDR3 spans 19 residues.

Only a few counts were recorded for this clonotype. The genes are TRBV20-1 and TRBJ1-1; TRBD1 is a possible D gene (5 bases). From germline, CDR1 is DFQATT and CDR2 SNEGSKA (reference sequence). Trimming shortened V by 2 bases and J by 0 bases, and 7 bases separated the two germline ends. This CDR3 region has 13 residues. The CDR3 DNA is TGCAGTGCTAGAACGGGGGTGAACACTGAAGCTTTCTTT. Amino acid sequence: CSARTGVNTEAFF.

This chain links TRBV4-2 with TRBJ2-3; TRBD2 might be the D (6 bases). V lost 0 bases and J lost 3, with 13 bases in between. CDR3 length: 16 residues. CDR1 is LGHNA, CDR2 YNFKEQ, per germline. CDR3 sequence (DNA): TGTGCCAGCAGCCAAGATAACGGGGGTGGAACAGATACGCAGTATTTT. It codes for CASSQDNGGGTDTQYF.